The entry below describes one T cell receptor beta chain. Primed by a sample-barcoded 5' primer and a J-beta primer mix, a second PCR proceeded for 7 to 11 cycles. TCRdb processed the 5' RACE reads anew with MiXCR; each CDR3 protein has one entry. The repertoire holds about 670,000 distinct CDR3 sequences, with 45% to 60% as singletons. This sample is drawn from a study of blood T cells in healthy people across ages. Sequencing input: blood. The sequence was obtained from an elderly woman in good health.

The CDR3: CSARTNAGGQREKLFF. The CDR3 nucleotides read TGCAGTGCTAGAACAAATGCAGGGGGCCAACGGGAAAAACTGTTTTTT. The chain has TRBV20-1 and TRBJ1-4; TRBD1 matches 8 bases. The CDR3 length is 16 residues. Germline CDR1 reads DFQATT; CDR2 reads SNEGSKA (reference sequence). The ends lost 2 bases at V and 8 bases at J; junction bases unmatched: 13.